This TCR beta chain was found in a study of T cell responses to AZD1222 COVID-19 vaccine. For the study at large: Both about-4-week and about-12-week second-dose recipients were combined.

The protocol was immunoSEQ multiplex PCR, while the TCRdb copy is restricted to in-frame clones and leaves out a portion. The sample includes about 85,000 clones, just over 85% of them seen just once. The CDR3 is 18 amino acids. The junction had 14 bases not matched to a gene; V was cut back by 3 bases and J by 5 bases. Germline CDR1 is MNHEY and CDR2 is SMNVEV (reference sequence). This clonotype originated in an adult in good health. The J gene is TRBJ2-2, the V gene TRBV27, with 8 bases aligning to TRBD1. The sample consisted of peripheral blood, taken on day 0 of AZD1222 vaccination. The DNA for the CDR3 is TGTGCCAGCAGTTTTCCAGGGGGCCTCTTTCCGGGAACCGGGGAGCTGTTTTTT. It translates to CASSFPGGLFPGTGELFF.